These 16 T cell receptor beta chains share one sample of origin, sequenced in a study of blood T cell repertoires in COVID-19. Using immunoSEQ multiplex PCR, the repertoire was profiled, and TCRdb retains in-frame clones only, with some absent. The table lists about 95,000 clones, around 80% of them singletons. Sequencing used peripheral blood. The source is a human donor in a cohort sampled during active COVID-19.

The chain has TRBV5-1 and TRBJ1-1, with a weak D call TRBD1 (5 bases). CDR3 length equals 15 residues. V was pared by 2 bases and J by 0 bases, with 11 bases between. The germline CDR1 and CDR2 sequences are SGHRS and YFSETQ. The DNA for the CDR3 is TGCGCCAGCAGCTTCCAGGGAATTATGAACACTGAAGCTTTCTTT. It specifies CASSFQGIMNTEAFF.

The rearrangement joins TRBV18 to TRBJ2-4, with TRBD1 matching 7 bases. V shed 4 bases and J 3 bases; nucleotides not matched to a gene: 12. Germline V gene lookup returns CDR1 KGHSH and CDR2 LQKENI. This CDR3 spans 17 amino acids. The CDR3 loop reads CASSQWATGFDKNIQYF. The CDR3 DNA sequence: TGTGCCAGCTCACAGTGGGCGACAGGGTTCGACAAAAACATTCAGTACTTC.

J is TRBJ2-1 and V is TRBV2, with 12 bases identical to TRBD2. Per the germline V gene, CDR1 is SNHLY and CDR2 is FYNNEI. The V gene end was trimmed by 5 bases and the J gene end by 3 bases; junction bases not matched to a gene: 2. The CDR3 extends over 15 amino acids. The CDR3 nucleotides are TGTGCCAGCAGTCCACTAGCGGGGGGCTACAATGAGCAGTTCTTC. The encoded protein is CASSPLAGGYNEQFF.

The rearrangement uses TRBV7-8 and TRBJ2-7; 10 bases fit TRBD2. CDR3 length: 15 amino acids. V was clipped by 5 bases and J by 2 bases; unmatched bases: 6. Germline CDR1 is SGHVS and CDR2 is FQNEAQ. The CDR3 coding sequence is TGTGCCAGCAGCAAGGGGACTAGCGCCACCTACGAGCAGTACTTC. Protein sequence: CASSKGTSATYEQYF.

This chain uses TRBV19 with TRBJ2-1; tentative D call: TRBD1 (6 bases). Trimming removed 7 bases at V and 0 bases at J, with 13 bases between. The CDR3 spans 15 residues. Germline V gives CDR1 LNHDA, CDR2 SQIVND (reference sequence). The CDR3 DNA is TGTGCCAGTAAGGTGGACAGAAGCTCCTACAATGAGCAGTTCTTC. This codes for CASKVDRSSYNEQFF.

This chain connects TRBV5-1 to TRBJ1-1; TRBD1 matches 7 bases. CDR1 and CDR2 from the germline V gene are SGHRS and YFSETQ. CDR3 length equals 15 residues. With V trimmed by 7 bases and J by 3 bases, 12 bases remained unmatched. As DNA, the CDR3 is TGCGCCAGCCACTCACTAACAGGGGTCTACACTGAAGCTTTCTTT. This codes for CASHSLTGVYTEAFF.

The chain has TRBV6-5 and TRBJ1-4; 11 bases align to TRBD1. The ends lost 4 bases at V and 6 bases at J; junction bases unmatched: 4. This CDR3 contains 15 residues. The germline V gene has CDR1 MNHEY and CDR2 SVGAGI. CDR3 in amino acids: CASSSGTGGDEKLFF. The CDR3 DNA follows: TGTGCCAGCAGTTCCGGGACAGGGGGAGATGAAAAACTGTTTTTT.

CDR3 sequence: CASSFDPGTSGSGDEQYF. CDR3 nucleotide sequence: TGTGCCAGCAGTTTTGATCCGGGGACTAGCGGGAGCGGGGACGAGCAGTACTTC. The rearrangement links TRBV28 to TRBJ2-7; 14 bases are a match to TRBD2. V dropped 3 bases and J dropped 5; count of bases not matched to a gene: 12. This CDR3 has 18 residues. Germline CDR1 reads MDHEN; CDR2 reads SYDVKM.

The CDR3 coding sequence is TGTGCCAGCTCACCACCGCAGGGCAATCAGCCCCAGCATTTT. It is translated as CASSPPQGNQPQHF. V gene TRBV18 combines with J gene TRBJ1-5; D unresolved. Germline V CDR1 and CDR2: KGHSH, LQKENI. Trimming removed 0 bases at V and 2 bases at J, with 5 bases between. The CDR3 sequence is 14 residues long.

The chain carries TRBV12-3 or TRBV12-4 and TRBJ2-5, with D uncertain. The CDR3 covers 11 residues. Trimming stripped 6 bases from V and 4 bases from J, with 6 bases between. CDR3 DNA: TGTGCCAGCAGCCCGGGAGAGACCCAGTACTTC. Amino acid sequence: CASSPGETQYF.

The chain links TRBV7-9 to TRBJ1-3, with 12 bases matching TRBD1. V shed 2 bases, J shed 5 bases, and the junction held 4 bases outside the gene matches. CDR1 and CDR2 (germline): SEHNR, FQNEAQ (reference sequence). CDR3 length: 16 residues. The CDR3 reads CASSLPGQGARNTIYF. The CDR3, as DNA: TGTGCCAGCAGCTTACCGGGACAGGGGGCAAGAAACACCATATATTTT.

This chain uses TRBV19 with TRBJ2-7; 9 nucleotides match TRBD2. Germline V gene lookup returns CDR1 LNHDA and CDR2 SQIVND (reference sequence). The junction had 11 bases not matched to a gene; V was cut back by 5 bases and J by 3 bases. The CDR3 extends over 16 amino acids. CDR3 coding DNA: TGTGCCAGTAGTCTCTTCTCGGCGGGGGGGCACTACGAGCAGTACTTC. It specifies CASSLFSAGGHYEQYF.

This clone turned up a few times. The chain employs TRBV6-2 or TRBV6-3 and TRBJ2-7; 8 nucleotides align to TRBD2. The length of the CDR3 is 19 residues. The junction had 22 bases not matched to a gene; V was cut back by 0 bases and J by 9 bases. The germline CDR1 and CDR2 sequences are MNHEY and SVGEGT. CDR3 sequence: CASSYSKMRGARLALGQYF. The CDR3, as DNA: TGTGCCAGCAGTTACTCGAAAATGCGGGGGGCCCGACTAGCCCTCGGGCAGTACTTC.

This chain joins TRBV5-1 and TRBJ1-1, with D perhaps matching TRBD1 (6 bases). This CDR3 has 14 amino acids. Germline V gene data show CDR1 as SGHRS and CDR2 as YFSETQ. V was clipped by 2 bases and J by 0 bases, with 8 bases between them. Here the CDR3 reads CASSFNRVNTEAFF. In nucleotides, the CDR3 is TGCGCCAGCAGCTTTAACAGGGTGAACACTGAAGCTTTCTTT.

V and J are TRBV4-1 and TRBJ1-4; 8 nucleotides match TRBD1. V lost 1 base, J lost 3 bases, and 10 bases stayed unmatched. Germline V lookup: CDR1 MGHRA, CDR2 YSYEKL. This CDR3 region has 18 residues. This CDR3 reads CASSQVPGGRGANEKLFF. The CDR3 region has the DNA TGCGCCAGCAGCCAAGTCCCAGGGGGCCGTGGTGCTAATGAAAAACTGTTTTTT.

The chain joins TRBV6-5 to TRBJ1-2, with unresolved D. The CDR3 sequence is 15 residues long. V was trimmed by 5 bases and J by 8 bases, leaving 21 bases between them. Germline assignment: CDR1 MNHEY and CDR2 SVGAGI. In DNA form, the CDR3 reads TGTGCCAGCAGTCCAACGGAAGACGGGTTCAACGGCTACACCTTC. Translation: CASSPTEDGFNGYTF.